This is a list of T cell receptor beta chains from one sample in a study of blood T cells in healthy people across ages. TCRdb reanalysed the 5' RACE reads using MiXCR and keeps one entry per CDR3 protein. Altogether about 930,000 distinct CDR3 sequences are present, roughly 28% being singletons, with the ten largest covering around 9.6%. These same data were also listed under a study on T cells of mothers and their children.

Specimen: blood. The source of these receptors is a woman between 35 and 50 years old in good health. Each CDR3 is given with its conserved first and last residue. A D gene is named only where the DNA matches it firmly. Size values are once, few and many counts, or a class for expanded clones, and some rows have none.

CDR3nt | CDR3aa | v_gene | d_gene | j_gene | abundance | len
TGTGCCAGCAGCTTATTAGCTAGCGGGGGGTCTAGCACAGATACGCAGTATTTT | CASSLLASGGSSTDTQYF | TRBV7-2 | TRBD2 | TRBJ2-3 | many | 18
TGCAGTGCTAGAGTTGGTGCTGCGGGGGCCAACGTCCTGACTTTC | CSARVGAAGANVLTF | TRBV20-1 | . | TRBJ2-6 | many | 15
TGCAGCGTTAGCGGGGGGGCCACGGCAGATACGCAGTATTTT | CSVSGGATADTQYF | TRBV29-1 | TRBD2 | TRBJ2-3 | few | 14
TGTGCCAGCAGCCCTAGCGGTAGCCACAATGAGCAGTTCTTC | CASSPSGSHNEQFF | TRBV9 | TRBD2 | TRBJ2-1 | . | 14
TGTGTCAGCAGCAAGGGGGATAACCCTCTTGGGACCCAGTACTTC | CVSSKGDNPLGTQYF | TRBV21-1 | . | TRBJ2-5 | . | 15
TGCAGTGCCGAGGGGTACAGGGACATCACAGATACGCAGTATTTT | CSAEGYRDITDTQYF | TRBV20-1 | . | TRBJ2-3 | few | 15
TGTGCCAGCGGTGGGGCCTCGATAACGAACACTGAAGCTTTCTTT | CASGGASITNTEAFF | TRBV28 | . | TRBJ1-1 | many | 15
TGTGCCAGCAGTTTAGGGGGAGGGGGACAGGGGCTCTACAATGAGCAGTTCTTC | CASSLGGGGQGLYNEQFF | TRBV27 | TRBD1 | TRBJ2-1 | . | 18
TGTGCCAGCAGCGTAGCTCAAGGCCAAGAGACCCAGTACTTC | CASSVAQGQETQYF | TRBV9 | . | TRBJ2-5 | few | 14
TGCGCCAGCAGCCAAGTGAGGACCTCCTGCGAGCAGTACTTC | CASSQVRTSCEQYF | TRBV4-3 | . | TRBJ2-7 | few | 14
TGTGCCAGCAGTTTAGACAGGGGGGCGGCAACTAATGAAAAACTGTTTTTT | CASSLDRGAATNEKLFF | TRBV27 | TRBD1 | TRBJ1-4 | few | 17
TGCACCAGCAGCCAAGGCGGGGGGCAGTACTTC | CTSSQGGGQYF | TRBV4-1 | TRBD2 | TRBJ2-7 | few | 11
TGTGCCAGCAGCGTAGGATTGGGGACAGGGGGTTTGTCTGGGGCCAACGTCCTGACTTTC | CASSVGLGTGGLSGANVLTF | TRBV9 | TRBD1 | TRBJ2-6 | many | 20